The next 29 T cell receptor beta chains were all read from a single sample in a study of blood T cell repertoires in COVID-19. Assay used: immunoSEQ multiplex PCR; TCRdb lists only in-frame clones, some missing. This sample has about 200,000 clones; roughly 82% occur once, and the top ten carry over 9.5%. The sequenced material came from PBMCs or T cells enriched from blood (not recorded which). Every receptor here comes from a middle-aged man who had recovered from COVID-19.

This rearrangement joins TRBV28 to TRBJ2-7; TRBD1 aligns across 7 bases. J was trimmed by 1 base and V by 8 bases; bases with no gene match: 8. The length of the CDR3 is 14 residues. Germline V gene sequence: CDR1 MDHEN, CDR2 SYDVKM. The CDR3 spells CASGSQGISYEQYF. The CDR3 coding sequence is TGTGCCAGCGGCTCACAGGGGATTTCCTACGAGCAGTACTTC.

The chain employs TRBV7-2 and TRBJ2-7; D gene ambiguous. This CDR3 comprises 14 residues. Germline V gives CDR1 SGHTA, CDR2 FQGNSA. Deletions cut 0 bases from V and 0 bases from J, with 6 bases between. The DNA of the CDR3 is TGTGCCAGCAGCTTAGCGGGCAGCTCCTACGAGCAGTACGTC. Translated, it gives CASSLAGSSYEQYV.

The chain joins TRBV10-2 to TRBJ1-4, with 9 bases aligning to TRBD1. This CDR3 has 14 amino acids. The V gene end was trimmed by 2 bases and the J gene end by 8 bases; junction bases not matched to a gene: 3. The germline gives CDR1 WSHSY, CDR2 SAAADI. The CDR3 DNA sequence: TGCGCCAGCAGTGAGGGGACAGGGACCGAAAAACTGTTTTTT. Protein sequence: CASSEGTGTEKLFF.

The chain links TRBV5-6 to TRBJ1-3; unclear D gene. The CDR3 contains 13 residues. Germline lookup yields CDR1 SGHDT and CDR2 YYEEEE. Trimming pared 2 bases from V and 0 bases from J, leaving 3 bases between. Here the CDR3 reads CASSFYSGNTIYF. The CDR3 nucleotides read TGTGCCAGCAGCTTCTACTCTGGAAACACCATATATTTT.

This CDR3 reads CASTFRVAKRWSNEQFF. CDR3 bases: TGTGCCAGTACCTTCCGAGTAGCGAAACGGTGGTCCAATGAGCAGTTCTTC. This chain uses TRBV19 with TRBJ2-1, with a tentative D call TRBD2 (5 bases). The CDR3 sequence is 17 residues long. Trimming removed 7 bases from V and 6 bases from J, with 25 bases in between. Germline CDR1 is LNHDA and CDR2 is SQIVND (reference sequence). Combining the CDR3 with reference TRBV19 and TRBJ2-1 gives the whole variable domain DGGITQSPKYLFRKEGQNVTLSCEQNLNHDAMYWYRQDPGQGLRLIYYSQIVNDFQKGDIAEGYSVSREKKESFPLTVTSAQKNPTAFYLCASTFRVAKRWSNEQFFGPGTRLTVL.

V and J are TRBV16 and TRBJ1-3; tentatively, D is TRBD1 (6 bases). This CDR3 comprises 15 residues. V was clipped by 5 bases and J by 3 bases, with 14 bases between them. The germline CDR1 and CDR2 sequences are KGHSY and FQNENV. CDR3 protein: CASSTQGRGGNTIYF. CDR3 DNA: TGTGCCAGCAGCACACAGGGTCGAGGTGGAAACACCATATATTTT.

The chain employs TRBV11-2 and TRBJ2-5, with D unclear. CDR1 is SGHAT, CDR2 FQNNGV, per germline. The CDR3 consists of 15 residues. The V gene lost 0 bases and the J gene lost 2 bases, with 10 bases spanning the gap. This CDR3 reads CASSLDPGRQETQYF. The DNA for the CDR3 is TGTGCCAGCAGCTTAGATCCGGGTCGTCAAGAGACCCAGTACTTC.

This clone has a handful of counts. The chain uses TRBV5-4 and TRBJ2-1, with D possibly matching TRBD1 (8 bases). Trimming stripped 0 bases from V and 5 bases from J, with 12 bases between. Germline assignment: CDR1 SGHNT and CDR2 YYREEE (reference sequence). This CDR3 spans 15 amino acids. In DNA, the CDR3 is TGTGCCAGCAGCTTGGTACAGGGGGGGGACAATGAGCAGTTCTTC. Amino acid sequence: CASSLVQGGDNEQFF.

The rearrangement uses TRBV28 and TRBJ1-3; no clear D. The CDR3 contains 14 residues. Per the germline V gene, CDR1 is MDHEN and CDR2 is SYDVKM. Trimming cost V 4 bases and J 0 bases, with 7 bases left between them. CDR3 residues: CASSSVNSGNTIYF. As DNA, the CDR3 is TGTGCCAGCAGTTCGGTAAACTCTGGAAACACCATATATTTT.

The genes are TRBV16 and TRBJ1-2; TRBD1 matches 7 bases. Trimming cost V 4 bases and J 7 bases; bases outside gene matches: 3. The CDR3 contains 12 residues. The germline V gene has CDR1 KGHSY and CDR2 FQNENV. CDR3 DNA: TGTGCCAGCAGCCGGGACAGCCTTGGCTACACCTTC. It is translated as CASSRDSLGYTF.

Worth noting for this clone: A read error may produce the germline difference seen at one junction end. The J gene is TRBJ1-1, the V gene TRBV28, with 8 nucleotides matching TRBD1. Germline V gene sequence: CDR1 MDHEN, CDR2 SYDVKM. This CDR3 has 11 residues. The CDR3 DNA is TGTGCCAGCAGTTCGGACAGGGCCAACAGATTT. Its translation: CASSSDRANRF.

The chain has TRBV2 and TRBJ2-3; D is perhaps TRBD1 (5 bases). The germline gives CDR1 SNHLY, CDR2 FYNNEI. The CDR3 sequence is 14 residues long. The V and J ends lost 4 bases and 11 bases respectively, with 19 bases between them. Here the CDR3 reads CASSGGPAAPRQYF. The DNA for the CDR3 is TGTGCCAGCAGTGGGGGCCCGGCCGCGCCGAGGCAGTATTTT.

This rearrangement joins TRBV6-5 to TRBJ2-6; a possible D gene is TRBD2 (5 bases). V lost 0 bases to trimming and J lost 1 base, with 7 bases between them. The germline gives CDR1 MNHEY, CDR2 SVGAGI. CDR3 size: 16 residues. The chain's CDR3 is CASSYSSGSGANVLTF. CDR3 bases: TGTGCCAGCAGTTACTCGTCGGGGTCTGGGGCCAACGTCCTGACTTTC.

This chain uses TRBV19 with TRBJ1-1, with TRBD1 matching 9 bases. Germline V gives CDR1 LNHDA, CDR2 SQIVND (reference sequence). The CDR3 runs 15 residues. V shed 5 bases and J 0 bases; nucleotides not matched to a gene: 4. As DNA, the CDR3 is TGTGCCAGTAGTTGGACAGGGGAGATGAACACTGAAGCTTTCTTT. Its translation is CASSWTGEMNTEAFF.

This chain links TRBV28 with TRBJ1-4, with a tentative D call TRBD1 (6 bases). Germline assignment: CDR1 MDHEN and CDR2 SYDVKM. V lost 6 bases, J lost 5 bases, and 16 bases lay in between. There are 15 residues in the CDR3. Here the CDR3 reads CASSIPTGPNEKLFF. CDR3 DNA sequence: TGTGCCAGCAGCATCCCGACAGGTCCAAATGAAAAACTGTTTTTT. Using reference TRBV28 and TRBJ1-4 for the parts outside the CDR3, the full variable domain is DVKVTQSSRYLVKRTGEKVFLECVQDMDHENMFWYRQDPGLGLRLIYFSYDVKMKEKGDIPEGYSVSREKKERFSLILESASTNQTSMYLCASSIPTGPNEKLFFGSGTQLSVL.

This clone was seen a handful of times. This sequence joins TRBV6-2 or TRBV6-3 and TRBJ2-3; D gene unclear. Germline V gene data show CDR1 as MNHEY and CDR2 as SVGEGT. The CDR3 is made up of 15 amino acids. The V gene lost 0 bases and the J gene lost 0 bases, with 7 bases spanning the gap. The CDR3 region is CASSYSETSTDTQYF. CDR3 DNA sequence: TGTGCCAGCAGTTACTCGGAGACTAGCACAGATACGCAGTATTTT.

The V and J genes are TRBV2 and TRBJ1-2; 10 bases are a match to TRBD1. Trimming took 8 bases from V and 2 from J; bases not matched to a gene: 8. The CDR3 has 15 residues. Germline V gene lookup returns CDR1 SNHLY and CDR2 FYNNEI. The DNA for the CDR3 is TGTGCCAGCGGGGACAGGGGTTCCGGGAACTATGGCTACACCTTC. Protein sequence: CASGDRGSGNYGYTF.

The gene calls are TRBV5-1 and TRBJ1-4, with TRBD1 matching 7 bases. V lost 0 bases and J lost 0; bases outside the gene matches: 11. This CDR3 region has 19 residues. Germline loops: CDR1 SGHRS, CDR2 YFSETQ. This CDR3 is CASSLERGQSTATNEKLFF. Here the CDR3 DNA reads TGCGCCAGCAGCTTGGAAAGGGGACAGTCTACTGCAACTAATGAAAAACTGTTTTTT.

The V and J genes are TRBV29-1 and TRBJ2-5; tentatively, D is TRBD1 (6 bases). The V gene's germline CDR1 is SQVTM and CDR2 ANQGSEA. V gave up 0 bases and J gave up 5 bases, with 16 bases separating them. The CDR3 covers 15 residues. The CDR3 sequence is CSVEDGQGFLETQYF. As DNA, the CDR3 is TGCAGCGTTGAAGATGGGCAGGGGTTCCTGGAGACCCAGTACTTC.

The rearrangement uses TRBV18 and TRBJ2-6; TRBD1 is a possible D gene (6 bases). The CDR3 spans 17 residues. Deletions cut 3 bases from V and 0 bases from J, with 12 bases between. Per the germline V gene, CDR1 is KGHSH and CDR2 is LQKENI. CDR3 in amino acids: CASSPRQADSGANVLTF. CDR3 bases: TGTGCCAGCTCACCCCGACAGGCGGACTCTGGGGCCAACGTCCTGACTTTC.

The chain has TRBV5-6 and TRBJ2-7; TRBD1 aligns across 10 bases. V shed 4 bases and J 3 bases; nucleotides not matched to a gene: 7. Per the germline V gene, CDR1 is SGHDT and CDR2 is YYEEEE. The CDR3 runs 15 residues. DNA for the CDR3: TGTGCCAGCAGCGGGACAGGGGAGGGCTACTACGAGCAGTACTTC. Residues: CASSGTGEGYYEQYF. Full variable domain (rest looked up from reference TRBV5-6 and TRBJ2-7): DAGVTQSPTHLIKTRGQQVTLRCSPKSGHDTVSWYQQALGQGPQFIFQYYEEEERQRGNFPDRFSGHQFPNYSSELNVNALLLGDSALYLCASSGTGEGYYEQYFGPGTRLTVT.

About this clone: One end of the junction fails to match germline, which may point to a read error. The chain uses TRBV28 and TRBJ2-5, with 10 bases matching TRBD2. Germline V gives CDR1 MDHEN, CDR2 SYDVKM. CDR3 length equals 15 residues. The CDR3 coding sequence is TGTGCCAGCAGTTTAGGTGATCGGCTAGCGGGAGAAAGCAACTTC. Residues: CASSLGDRLAGESNF.

The rearrangement joins TRBV6-6 to TRBJ2-7; TRBD2 agrees at 7 bases. Germline lookup yields CDR1 MNHNY and CDR2 SVGAGI (reference sequence). The CDR3 has 16 amino acids. The J segment lost 2 bases and the V segment lost 0 bases, leaving 7 bases of the junction unmatched. In DNA, the CDR3 is TGTGCCAGCAGTTACTCGAGCGAGCGGGGAGCCTACGAGCAGTACTTC. Translating gives CASSYSSERGAYEQYF.

This clone occurred once. This chain's CDR3 is CASSPILQGRPNEKLFF. CDR3 DNA sequence: TGTGCCAGCAGCCCCATCCTACAGGGAAGACCTAATGAAAAACTGTTTTTT. This chain joins TRBV6-2 or TRBV6-3 and TRBJ1-4; D may be TRBD1 (6 bases). Looked up from germline, CDR1 is MNHEY and CDR2 is SVGEGT. With 6 bases removed from V and 3 bases from J, the gap between germline ends came to 20 bases. CDR3 size: 17 residues.

With regard to this clone: One junction end does not reproduce the germline sequence, and a read error may be involved. V gene TRBV5-8 combines with J gene TRBJ1-5, with 7 nucleotides matching TRBD1. The V gene's germline CDR1 is SGHTS and CDR2 YDEGEE. CDR3 length: 14 residues. CDR3 DNA: TGTGCCAGCATCTTGACAGGGAGAAATCAGCCCCAGCATTTT. Protein sequence: CASILTGRNQPQHF.

The gene calls are TRBV7-2 and TRBJ1-2, with 9 bases fitting TRBD1. With V trimmed by 0 bases and J by 4 bases, 9 bases remained unmatched. CDR1 and CDR2 from the germline V gene are SGHTA and FQGNSA. The CDR3 contains 17 residues. This chain's CDR3 is CASSLAGLGQGGYGYTF. CDR3 nucleotides: TGTGCCAGCAGCTTAGCGGGTTTGGGACAGGGAGGCTATGGCTACACCTTC.

The chain is built from TRBV19 and TRBJ1-1, with D hard to call. The germline V gene encodes CDR1 LNHDA and CDR2 SQIVND (reference sequence). CDR3 length: 16 residues. V was shortened by 3 bases and J by 3 bases, with 17 bases between the two germline ends. The CDR3 spells CASSIYLVGSYTEAFF. In DNA, the CDR3 is TGTGCCAGTAGTATTTATCTTGTGGGCTCCTACACTGAAGCTTTCTTT.

The rearrangement links TRBV7-2 to TRBJ2-3, with 11 bases matching TRBD2. Germline V CDR1 and CDR2: SGHTA, FQGNSA. The CDR3 extends over 16 amino acids. Trimming at V came to 1 base and at J to 4 bases, leaving 4 bases not matched to a gene. CDR3: CASSLVSLAGADTQYF. DNA for the CDR3: TGTGCCAGCAGCTTAGTATCACTAGCGGGAGCAGATACGCAGTATTTT.

The chain couples TRBV11-2 to TRBJ1-2; 8 bases fit TRBD1. V lost 3 bases, J lost 0 bases, and 3 bases stayed unmatched. Germline CDR1 SGHAT, CDR2 FQNNGV. The CDR3 extends over 15 amino acids. The CDR3 DNA sequence: TGTGCCAGCAGCTTCAACAGGGGGTCTAACTATGGCTACACCTTC. Its translation is CASSFNRGSNYGYTF.